This record concerns one T cell receptor (beta chain) sequence. Its binding antigen is unknown. The record has no base qualities; no much larger clone is one base away. TCRbeta CDR3 regions were amplified from genomic DNA using the immunoSEQ Assay, a bias-controlled multiplex PCR. The published analysis was carried out like this. The number of nucleated cells in each sample was estimated by amplification of reference gene primers within the assay. To quantify the absolute abundance of each unique TCRbeta CDR3 rearrangement, sequence reads were collapsed and filtered. Productive Simpson clonality was computed per sample as the square root of Simpson's diversity index over productive rearrangements. TCRdb's version of the immuneACCESS table is confined to in-frame rearrangements and falls short of the full clone set. An unresolved V gene accounts for under half of the shortfall where checked; the remainder is of unknown origin. D and trimming come from the DNA, and the V and J calls and clone size come from that table. A total of fewer than 200,000 clones appear in this sample, roughly 82% of them only once. In total, the top ten clones hold roughly 7.1% of the sample.

One collaborating source in Seattle enrolled patients while the patients were actively infected and followed the patients over time throughout the course of disease. Collaborating institutions collected whole blood in K2EDTA tubes following their own protocols. For TCRbeta analysis, collaborators shipped samples in one of three forms: frozen whole blood, isolated PBMCs, or DNA extracted from either of those sample types. Trimmed from V: 0 bases; trimmed from J: 8 bases; junction bases lacking a gene match: 9. The germline V gene yields SGHRS for CDR1 and YFSETQ for CDR2. From its cysteine to its phenylalanine, the CDR3 spans 17 amino acids. Only the CDR3 region is kept as DNA, spanning 51 bases read in frame from base 1. This specimen belongs to a study of blood T cell repertoires in COVID-19 (dated by TCRdb to between 2020 and 2021). Broadly, across the study: Samples covering the acute and convalescent phases of COVID-19 were provided by collaborators in the United States, Italy and Spain. The material from the prospective study consisted of cDNA or gDNA derived from T cells, B-cell-depleted T cells, or PBMCs. The dataset comprised deeply sampled blood TCRbeta repertoires from subjects exposed to, actively infected with, or recovered from COVID-19. A freely available public database, intended as a resource for researchers studying the immune response to SARS-CoV-2, is where the repertoires were released. Samples were obtained from the ongoing ImmuneRACE study (first 160 participants) and from about 1,300 subjects provided by 6 global collaborators. The sample metadata nearly always contained a de-identified subject ID, COVID-19 status, age in years and sex. Where HLA class I and class II types were available, the types were taken from metadata supplied by the sample provider, not from assay-based typing. Broader findings and caveats from the paper: Clinical and demographic metadata were provided uncurated, with the amount varying by source and participant.

Recombination connected TRBV5-1 to TRBJ2-1; 12 junctional bases match TRBD2. The clonotype was recovered from a woman aged 55-75 years with COVID-19, enrolled during active disease. The sample was peripheral blood. CDR3 protein: CASSLDLAGGQLDEQFF. The nucleotide sequence is TGCGCCAGCAGCTTGGATCTAGCGGGGGGGCAATTAGATGAGCAGTTCTTC.